The clone carrying this T cell receptor (beta chain) was seen only a few times. Its antigen is unknown. The source of the sample is a study of T cells after yellow fever vaccination. Overall study: The authors prepared low-cell-number fractions using SMART-Seq v4 Ultra Low Input. Findings and limits, study-wide: Post-booster repertoires again held most primary-vaccination clones (roughly 95% CD4, about 90% CD8). Within FACS-sorted repertoires, abundant clonotypes contaminating from the bulk population could be present.

Trimming cost V 5 bases and J 0 bases; bases outside gene matches: 2. Germline V gene lookup returns CDR1 SGHTA and CDR2 FQGNSA. This CDR3 spans 15 amino acids. TCRdb passed the 5' RACE reads through MiXCR, listing each CDR3 protein once. The table has fewer than 350,000 distinct CDR3 sequences, over 8% seen once. The chain recombines TRBV7-2 with TRBJ2-7; 12 positions match TRBD2. The sequence was obtained from a young man who received the YFV17D yellow fever vaccine. Sequenced here: PBMCs, sampled on the day of the first yellow fever vaccination. CDR3 sequence (DNA): TGTGCCAGCAGCCGACTAGCGGGGGACTCCTACGAGCAGTACGTC. Translating it yields CASSRLAGDSYEQYV.